This T cell receptor (beta chain) derives from a study of graft-versus-host responses after intestinal transplantation. The CDR3 covers 13 residues. V was clipped by 5 bases and J by 8 bases, with 12 bases between them. Germline V gives CDR1 LNHDA, CDR2 SQIVND (reference sequence). In the case of this clone: Its antigen is unknown.

The data were produced by immunoSEQ multiplex PCR, yet TCRdb's version contains in-frame clones alone and is incomplete. Here the sample spans about 82,000 clones, 91% being singletons. The receptor was derived from a human donor who received an intestinal transplant. V is TRBV19 and J is TRBJ1-4; no clear D. Here the sequenced sample was unstimulated CD4+ T cells sorted from spleen or lymph node cells, taken before intestinal transplant. CDR3 nucleotide sequence: TGTGCCAGTAGTGAGCGGCCGTGGGAAAAACTGTTTTTT. Translation gives CASSERPWEKLFF.